The clone carrying this T cell receptor beta chain showed up just a few times. What it recognizes is unknown. This entry is derived from a study of tumor-infiltrating lymphocytes in primary liver carcinoma. About the study: Ages ranged from 30 to 69, with HCC or mixed HCC-cholangiocarcinoma.

The CDR3 has 15 residues. V shed 4 bases and J shed 3 bases, with 17 bases lying between them. Germline values: CDR1 SGHNT, CDR2 YYREEE (reference sequence). cDNA specific to TCR beta was made from 500 ng of total RNA, with a constant-region primer employed for priming. Researchers made the TCR beta libraries by running three nested multiplex PCR rounds with slightly modified ARM-PCR. Forward primers for TRBV1-TRBV30 and a C-beta reverse primer served the first two PCR rounds, at 10 cycles each. TCRdb reprocessed the multiplex PCR reads with MiXCR, giving one entry per CDR3 protein. The sample yields around 210,000 distinct CDR3 sequences, around three fifths seen once. Overall study findings and caveats: The use of bulk unsorted samples meant that CD4+ and CD8+ repertoires were not compared.

Unsorted whole blood supplied the RNA, and germline DNA was extracted too. The TCR comes from a woman aged 55-69 years with primary liver carcinoma and hepatitis B virus infection. This chain joins TRBV5-4 and TRBJ2-7; D uncertain. Sequenced: peripheral blood. The chain's CDR3 is CASSPGPRPHYEQYF. CDR3 DNA sequence: TGTGCCAGCAGCCCCGGACCCCGCCCGCACTACGAGCAGTACTTC.